The 21 T cell receptor beta chains presented below share a single source sample, sequenced in a study of neurological immune-mediated disorders. TCRdb ran MiXCR on the 5' RACE reads and lists one entry per CDR3 protein. The data show about 45,000 distinct CDR3 sequences, with roughly 13% seen just once and approximately 10% held by the top ten. The time point is: longitudinal time-point 3. Material for sequencing was PBMCs. The source of these receptors is a man aged 25-45 years in good health.

This clonotype was recorded at least ten times. CDR3 bases: TGTGCCAGCAGCTCCGAGGGGGGGGGGAATGAAAAACTGTTTTTT. Protein: CASSSEGGGNEKLFF. The gene calls are TRBV7-2 and TRBJ1-4; possibly TRBD1 for D (6 bases). CDR3 length: 15 amino acids. Germline values: CDR1 SGHTA, CDR2 FQGNSA. V lost 4 bases, J lost 5 bases, and 14 bases lay in between.

This clonotype came up many times. The chain carries TRBV20-1 and TRBJ2-4; either TRBD1 or TRBD2 may fit D (5 bases each). This CDR3 spans 16 amino acids. The V gene's germline CDR1 is DFQATT and CDR2 SNEGSKA (reference sequence). The ends were cut back, 1 base at V and 2 bases at J, with 15 bases in the middle. As DNA, the CDR3 is TGCAGTGCTAGAGGTGGGCAGGGACCTACCAAAAACATTCAGTACTTC. Protein sequence: CSARGGQGPTKNIQYF.

This clonotype was counted many times. The V gene is TRBV12-3 or TRBV12-4, the J gene TRBJ2-1, with D uncertain. The length of the CDR3 is 15 residues. Trimming pared 4 bases from V and 6 bases from J, leaving 16 bases between. The CDR3 sequence: CASSSLLSQTNEQFF. The CDR3 DNA sequence: TGTGCCAGCAGTTCCCTTCTATCTCAAACCAATGAGCAGTTCTTC.

In its sample, this clonotype was seen many times. J is TRBJ2-1 and V is TRBV4-2, with TRBD2 matching over 7 bases. The germline V gene encodes CDR1 LGHNA and CDR2 YNFKEQ. The ends lost 0 bases at V and 4 bases at J; junction bases unmatched: 9. The CDR3 contains 17 residues. CDR3: CASSQEESELAYNEQFF. In nucleotides, the CDR3 is TGTGCCAGCAGCCAAGAGGAAAGTGAACTAGCGTACAATGAGCAGTTCTTC.

This clonotype was detected many times. This rearrangement joins TRBV29-1 to TRBJ2-7, with D perhaps TRBD1 (5 bases). Germline V lookup: CDR1 SQVTM, CDR2 ANQGSEA. The CDR3 is 15 amino acids. V gave up 3 bases and J gave up 0 bases, with 15 bases separating them. CDR3 protein: CSVEGDSSSSYEQYF. The CDR3 DNA reads as TGCAGCGTTGAGGGTGACAGTTCAAGCTCCTACGAGCAGTACTTC.

This clonotype was seen at least ten times. This chain connects TRBV5-1 to TRBJ2-5; 12 nucleotides line up with TRBD2. V shed 3 bases, J shed 4 bases, and the junction held 25 bases outside the gene matches. The CDR3 runs to 22 residues. Germline CDR1 SGHRS, CDR2 YFSETQ. CDR3 nucleotides: TGCGCCAGCAGCTACTCAGTTTTAGGACGACTAGCGGGAGAGGGGGAGAGAGAGACCCAGTACTTC. Encoded protein: CASSYSVLGRLAGEGERETQYF.

This chain joins TRBV7-8 and TRBJ2-7, with no clear D. The V gene's germline CDR1 is SGHVS and CDR2 FQNEAQ. This CDR3 region has 16 residues. V lost 1 base to trimming and J lost 0 bases, with 13 bases between them. The CDR3, as DNA: TGTGCCAGCAGCTTAGGTGGGTTAGAAGGCTCCTACGAGCAGTACTTC. Residues: CASSLGGLEGSYEQYF.

The table lists this clonotype with many counts. This rearrangement joins TRBV20-1 to TRBJ2-6; 11 bases map to TRBD1. The ends lost 4 bases at V and 2 bases at J; junction bases unmatched: 7. Germline loops: CDR1 DFQATT, CDR2 SNEGSKA (reference sequence). The CDR3 extends over 17 amino acids. The CDR3 DNA sequence: TGCAGTGCTACCACCGGGACAGGGGGGGCTGGGGCCAACGTCCTGACTTTC. Translating gives CSATTGTGGAGANVLTF.

This clonotype was recorded many times. This rearrangement joins TRBV7-2 to TRBJ2-5; 9 bases fit TRBD2. The CDR3 extends over 16 amino acids. Unmatched junction bases numbered 11, after V lost 5 bases and J lost 4 bases. CDR1 SGHTA and CDR2 FQGNSA come from the germline V gene. CDR3 DNA: TGTGCCAGCAGCCCGCCCCCTCTAGCGGGACGAGAGACCCAGTACTTC. This encodes CASSPPPLAGRETQYF.

The chain's CDR3 is CASSPGTEINYEQYF. Here the CDR3 DNA reads TGTGCCAGCAGCCCCGGGACAGAAATTAACTACGAGCAGTACTTC. V gene TRBV7-6 combines with J gene TRBJ2-7, with 7 bases identical to TRBD1. V was clipped by 5 bases and J by 3 bases; unmatched bases: 10. This CDR3 contains 15 residues. Germline CDR1 and CDR2: SGHVS and FNYEAQ.

There are many counts of this clonotype. The rearrangement links TRBV7-2 to TRBJ1-1; D not certain. V dropped 5 bases and J dropped 8 bases, with 15 bases sitting between them. This CDR3 spans 13 amino acids. Germline-derived CDR1 and CDR2 are SGHTA and FQGNSA. The CDR3 sequence is CASSPDQAREAFF. The CDR3 region has the DNA TGTGCCAGCAGCCCAGACCAGGCACGGGAAGCTTTCTTT. Supplemented by reference TRBV7-2 and TRBJ1-1, the full variable domain reads GAGVSQSPSNKVTEKGKDVELRCDPISGHTALYWYRQSLGQGLEFLIYFQGNSAPDKSGLPSDRFSAERTGGSVSTLTIQRTQQEDSAVYLCASSPDQAREAFFGQGTRLTVV.

This clonotype was seen many times. The V gene is TRBV5-1, the J gene TRBJ1-2, with D perhaps matching TRBD1 (5 bases). The CDR3 consists of 13 residues. Germline CDR1 SGHRS, CDR2 YFSETQ. V lost 1 base and J lost 2, with 6 bases in between. The CDR3 reads CASSLRQNYGYTF. CDR3 nucleotide sequence: TGCGCCAGCAGCTTGCGACAGAACTATGGCTACACCTTC.

This clonotype is deemed medium-sized (0.01 to 0.1%). The chain has TRBV5-1 and TRBJ2-5; D call uncertain. CDR1 SGHRS and CDR2 YFSETQ come from the germline V gene. V was cut by 0 bases and J by 0 bases, with 12 bases left in between. The CDR3 runs to 16 residues. In nucleotides, the CDR3 is TGCGCCAGCAGCTTGGTACCTCTGGGGAACCAAGAGACCCAGTACTTC. Translation: CASSLVPLGNQETQYF. Full variable domain (missing parts from reference TRBV5-1 and TRBJ2-5): KAGVTQTPRYLIKTRGQQVTLSCSPISGHRSVSWYQQTPGQGLQFLFEYFSETQRNKGNFPGRFSGRQFSNSRSEMNVSTLELGDSALYLCASSLVPLGNQETQYFGPGTRLLVL.

This clonotype has a count of ten or more. The rearrangement joins TRBV7-2 to TRBJ2-1, with 10 bases that match TRBD2. Trimming at V came to 3 bases and at J to 6 bases, leaving 8 bases not matched to a gene. The germline CDR1 and CDR2 sequences are SGHTA and FQGNSA. This CDR3 is built from 16 residues. DNA for the CDR3: TGTGCCAGCAGCTTTAGCGGGAGGTCTGGCTTCAATGAGCAGTTCTTC. This gives the protein CASSFSGRSGFNEQFF.

The V gene is TRBV14, the J gene TRBJ2-7, with 9 bases lining up with TRBD2. J was trimmed by 5 bases and V by 1 base; bases with no gene match: 6. In germline, CDR1 is SGHDN, CDR2 FVKESK. The CDR3 length is 15 residues. The CDR3 region has the DNA TGTGCCAGCAGCCAAGGTAGCGGGAGTTTCCACGAGCAGTACTTC. As protein: CASSQGSGSFHEQYF.

At least ten counts were recorded for this clonotype. The rearrangement joins TRBV21-1 to TRBJ2-7; the table's D call, TRBD2, was not checked against the DNA. TRBV21-1 corresponds to a pseudogene. This CDR3 spans 15 amino acids. For the CDR3, the DNA is TGTGCCAGCAGCAAATCTAGCGGGGGTCCCTACGAGCAGTACTTC. Its translation is CASSKSSGGPYEQYF.

This clonotype appeared many times. The chain recombines TRBV20-1 with TRBJ2-5; 8 nucleotides agree with TRBD1. This CDR3 comprises 11 residues. CDR1 and CDR2 from the germline V gene are DFQATT and SNEGSKA (reference sequence). For the CDR3, the DNA is TGCAGCTTAGACAGGGGCGAGACCCAGTACTTC. It is translated as CSLDRGETQYF.

The rearrangement links TRBV6-5 to TRBJ2-3; 8 bases are shared with TRBD1. The CDR3 has 14 residues. V shed 8 bases and J 4 bases; nucleotides not matched to a gene: 8. Germline CDR1 is MNHEY and CDR2 is SVGAGI. The CDR3 DNA sequence: TGTGCCAGCTCCGACAGGGGAAGGGCAGATACGCAGTATTTT. Amino acid sequence: CASSDRGRADTQYF.

This clonotype showed up many times. The chain couples TRBV7-2 to TRBJ1-1, with 7 bases lining up with TRBD1. J lost 0 bases, V lost 1 base, and 8 bases had no gene match. The CDR3 extends over 17 amino acids. Looked up from germline, CDR1 is SGHTA and CDR2 is FQGNSA. CDR3 sequence (DNA): TGTGCCAGCAGCTTAGAGGGATGGGACAGCATGAACACTGAAGCTTTCTTT. It codes for CASSLEGWDSMNTEAFF.

As concerns this clonotype: A much more abundant neighbour one base away suggests this may be a read error. The chain joins TRBV7-9 to TRBJ2-1, with TRBD2 identical over 10 bases. The CDR3 has 16 amino acids. CDR1 is SEHNR and CDR2 is FQNEAQ in the germline V gene (reference sequence). CDR3 residues: CASTEFLAGVLDEKFF. CDR3 nucleotides: TGTGCCAGCACCGAATTCCTAGCGGGAGTCTTGGATGAGAAGTTCTTC.

This clonotype was seen repeatedly, ten times or more. V is TRBV29-1 and J is TRBJ1-1; TRBD1 might be the D (5 bases). The V end lost 7 bases, the J end lost 4 bases, and 19 bases lay between the germline ends. CDR1 and CDR2 from the germline V gene are SQVTM and ANQGSEA. This CDR3 has 14 amino acids. The CDR3 is CSAVGETGGTEAFF. Written as DNA, the CDR3 is TGCAGCGCAGTGGGGGAGACCGGAGGCACTGAAGCTTTCTTT. The complete variable domain, with remaining parts taken from reference TRBV29-1 and TRBJ1-1, reads SAVISQKPSRDICQRGTSLTIQCQVDSQVTMMFWYRQQPGQSLTLIATANQGSEATYESGFVIDKFPISRPNLTFSTLTVSNMSPEDSSIYLCSAVGETGGTEAFFGQGTRLTVV.